The sequence of this T cell receptor (beta chain) was determined in a study of Graves' ophthalmopathy and Graves' hyperthyroidism. Moderately to severely active ophthalmopathy under 3 months, CAS at least 3, NOSPECS at least 4. Additional autoimmune diseases, uncontrolled infections, pregnancy or lactation disqualified patients. Study-wide points: Most thyroid clonotypes expanded beyond 0.001 frequency were also found in blood. Built on 13 signatures, a model told ophthalmopathy apart from stable hyperthyroidism with about 85% sensitivity and over 80% specificity.

Amplification targeted the TCR beta CDR3 regions, with RNA transcripts as the source material. Second-round multiplex PCR followed a first-round RT-PCR using HTBI primers. TCRdb re-derived calls from the multiplex PCR reads in MiXCR, one entry per CDR3 protein. The sample gives fewer than 350,000 distinct CDR3 sequences, about a sixth of which show up once; 9% to 15% is in the top ten. V gave up 6 bases and J gave up 4 bases, with 13 bases separating them. Looked up from germline, CDR1 is DFQATT and CDR2 is SNEGSKA (reference sequence). CDR3 length: 12 amino acids. This clonotype was observed many times. The antigen remains unidentified.

This clonotype originated in an adult man with Graves' ophthalmopathy. This rearrangement joins TRBV20-1 to TRBJ2-7, with D unclear. The sequencing sample was made of peripheral blood. CDR3: CSASLEDYEQYF. The CDR3 nucleotides are TGCAGTGCCAGTCTGGAAGATTACGAGCAGTACTTC.